Listed here are 20 T cell receptor beta chains from one sample, sequenced in a study of blood T cell repertoires in COVID-19. This table comes from immunoSEQ multiplex PCR, and its TCRdb copy is limited to in-frame clones, with some not included. This table holds about 200,000 clones, 82% found once. Material: peripheral blood. The receptors here all came from a woman aged 80 or older with COVID-19, enrolled during active disease.

The CDR3 DNA reads TGTGCCAGCAGTTTCCGCGGACAGGGTAGTTGGGAGCAGTACTTC. It translates to CASSFRGQGSWEQYF. This chain connects TRBV28 to TRBJ2-7; 8 bases line up with TRBD1. V lost 3 bases, J lost 7 bases, and 11 bases stayed unmatched. The CDR3 is 15 amino acids. The germline V gene encodes CDR1 MDHEN and CDR2 SYDVKM.

The chain links TRBV6-2 or TRBV6-3 to TRBJ1-2, with D possibly TRBD1 on 6 matching bases. Germline V gene lookup returns CDR1 MNHEY and CDR2 SVGEGT. This CDR3 has 13 residues. V dropped 6 bases and J dropped 4 bases, with 12 bases sitting between them. CDR3 residues: CASSRGFSYGYTF. DNA of the CDR3: TGTGCCAGCAGCAGGGGTTTTAGCTATGGCTACACCTTC.

The chain couples TRBV29-1 to TRBJ2-5, with unresolved D. CDR1 SQVTM and CDR2 ANQGSEA come from the germline V gene. With 4 bases removed from V and 0 bases from J, the gap between germline ends came to 6 bases. The CDR3 loop spans 12 amino acids. The CDR3 nucleotides are TGCAGCGTTGTGGGCCACCAAGAGACCCAGTACTTC. The encoded protein is CSVVGHQETQYF. The full variable domain, completed using reference TRBV29-1 and TRBJ2-5, is SAVISQKPSRDICQRGTSLTIQCQVDSQVTMMFWYRQQPGQSLTLIATANQGSEATYESGFVIDKFPISRPNLTFSTLTVSNMSPEDSSIYLCSVVGHQETQYFGPGTRLLVL.

CDR3 loop: CAWNSLREYGYTF. Here the CDR3 DNA reads TGTGCCTGGAACAGTCTCAGGGAATACGGCTACACCTTC. This rearrangement joins TRBV30 to TRBJ1-2; possible D gene TRBD1, 5 bases. The CDR3 is 13 amino acids. The germline CDR1 and CDR2 sequences are GTSNPN and SVGIG (reference sequence). Trimming stripped 4 bases from V and 8 bases from J, with 17 bases between.

This clone turned up a few times. V usage is TRBV6-5 and J usage is TRBJ2-7; a possible D gene is TRBD1 (6 bases). Germline V CDR1 and CDR2: MNHEY, SVGAGI. The germline V and J ends were trimmed by 2 bases and 0 bases, with 11 bases remaining between them. The CDR3 extends over 15 amino acids. The CDR3 nucleotides are TGTGCCAGCAGTTACCGGCAGGGGTTCTCCTACGAGCAGTACTTC. It specifies CASSYRQGFSYEQYF.

V gene TRBV2 combines with J gene TRBJ1-2; perhaps TRBD1 as D (5 bases). Germline V CDR1 and CDR2: SNHLY, FYNNEI. The CDR3 contains 14 residues. Trimming stripped 5 bases from V and 2 bases from J, with 12 bases between. CDR3 coding DNA: TGTGCCAGCAGTCCCGGGGGAGTCAACTATGGCTACACCTTC. Translation gives CASSPGGVNYGYTF.

The chain has TRBV2 and TRBJ2-1, with D uncertain. Germline CDR1 reads SNHLY; CDR2 reads FYNNEI. The CDR3 has 12 amino acids. Trimming left V 7 bases short and J 7 bases short, with 11 bases between. The CDR3 coding sequence is TGTGCCAGCAAGAGGCAAGGTAATGAGCAGTTCTTC. It yields the protein CASKRQGNEQFF.

The chain carries TRBV25-1 and TRBJ1-4; 10 positions agree with TRBD1. CDR1 is MGHDK, CDR2 SYGVNS, per germline. V lost 8 bases to trimming and J lost 8 bases; unmatched junction nucleotides: 11. CDR3 length equals 15 residues. The chain's CDR3 is CASSKAGTGDEKLFF. CDR3 nucleotide sequence: TGTGCCAGCTCTAAAGCCGGGACAGGGGACGAAAAACTGTTTTTT. The full variable domain, in which reference TRBV25-1 and TRBJ1-4 provide the parts outside the CDR3, is EADIYQTPRYLVIGTGKKITLECSQTMGHDKMYWYQQDPGMELHLIHYSYGVNSTEKGDLSSESTVSRIRTEHFPLTLESARPSHTSQYLCASSKAGTGDEKLFFGSGTQLSVL.

V usage is TRBV6-5 and J usage is TRBJ1-1; TRBD1 matches 9 bases. Germline V gene data show CDR1 as MNHEY and CDR2 as SVGAGI. This CDR3 is 16 amino acids long. V dropped 4 bases and J dropped 3; count of bases not matched to a gene: 9. In nucleotides, the CDR3 is TGTGCCAGCAGTTCCTCGAGGACAGGGGCCTACACTGAAGCTTTCTTT. Translated, it gives CASSSSRTGAYTEAFF.

V usage is TRBV9 and J usage is TRBJ2-7; TRBD2 aligns across 10 bases. This CDR3 region has 15 residues. Germline V CDR1 and CDR2: SGDLS, YYNGEE. The V segment lost 1 base and the J segment 1 base; nucleotides outside the gene matches: 2. As DNA, the CDR3 is TGTGCCAGCAGCGTATCTAGCGGGGGTTCCTACGAGCAGTACTTC. Translating it yields CASSVSSGGSYEQYF. Full variable domain (remainder filled in from reference TRBV9 and TRBJ2-7): DSGVTQTPKHLITATGQRVTLRCSPRSGDLSVYWYQQSLDQGLQFLIQYYNGEERAKGNILERFSAQQFPDLHSELNLSSLELGDSALYFCASSVSSGGSYEQYFGPGTRLTVT.

This chain connects TRBV5-6 to TRBJ1-4, with 9 bases matching TRBD1. The germline gives CDR1 SGHDT, CDR2 YYEEEE. The CDR3 covers 15 residues. V shed 7 bases and J 8 bases; nucleotides not matched to a gene: 12. The CDR3 nucleotides read TGTGCCAGCCGGGACAGGGTCCGAGATCGCGAAAAACTGTTTTTT. Protein sequence: CASRDRVRDREKLFF.

In this sample, this clone turned up a few times. The chain combines TRBV7-2 with TRBJ1-5; 8 nucleotides line up with TRBD1. Germline values: CDR1 SGHTA, CDR2 FQGNSA. This CDR3 spans 14 amino acids. Trimming at V came to 4 bases and at J to 5 bases, leaving 4 bases not matched to a gene. Written as DNA, the CDR3 is TGTGCCAGCAGCTCCCAGGGGGCATATCAGCCCCAGCATTTT. It codes for CASSSQGAYQPQHF.

The chain recombines TRBV19 with TRBJ1-2; no firm D call. Looked up from germline, CDR1 is LNHDA and CDR2 is SQIVND (reference sequence). The CDR3 is made up of 15 amino acids. V was trimmed by 3 bases and J by 6 bases, leaving 17 bases between them. The CDR3 loop is CASSMTRAGMDGYTF. CDR3 nucleotide sequence: TGTGCCAGTAGTATGACACGGGCGGGTATGGATGGCTACACCTTC. Looking up the rest from reference TRBV19 and TRBJ1-2 gives the full variable domain: DGGITQSPKYLFRKEGQNVTLSCEQNLNHDAMYWYRQDPGQGLRLIYYSQIVNDFQKGDIAEGYSVSREKKESFPLTVTSAQKNPTAFYLCASSMTRAGMDGYTFGSGTRLTVV.

This sequence joins TRBV30 and TRBJ2-2, with TRBD1 identical over 9 bases. Germline V gene data show CDR1 as GTSNPN and CDR2 as SVGIG (reference sequence). V shed 1 base and J 6 bases; nucleotides not matched to a gene: 6. The CDR3 extends over 15 amino acids. CDR3 bases: TGTGCCTGGAGTGACAGGGGGCGCGTTCCCGGGGAGCTGTTTTTT. This codes for CAWSDRGRVPGELFF.

This clone was recorded only once. The genes are TRBV6-5 and TRBJ2-7, with 7 bases matching TRBD2. This CDR3 spans 12 amino acids. Germline CDR1 reads MNHEY; CDR2 reads SVGAGI. The V gene end was trimmed by 6 bases and the J gene end by 5 bases; junction bases not matched to a gene: 4. CDR3 DNA sequence: TGTGCCAGCAGGGGGGGGGTCCACGAGCAGTACTTC. As protein: CASRGGVHEQYF.

The gene calls are TRBV28 and TRBJ1-1, with unresolved D. The V end lost 2 bases, the J end lost 0 bases, and 7 bases lay between the germline ends. The CDR3 spans 14 residues. Germline V gene lookup returns CDR1 MDHEN and CDR2 SYDVKM. The CDR3 region has the DNA TGTGCCAGCAGTTTAGGAGGGTTGAACACTGAAGCTTTCTTT. This codes for CASSLGGLNTEAFF. Variable domain in full (rest from reference TRBV28 and TRBJ1-1): DVKVTQSSRYLVKRTGEKVFLECVQDMDHENMFWYRQDPGLGLRLIYFSYDVKMKEKGDIPEGYSVSREKKERFSLILESASTNQTSMYLCASSLGGLNTEAFFGQGTRLTVV.

The V and J genes are TRBV18 and TRBJ1-2; D might be TRBD1 (5 bases). Germline values: CDR1 KGHSH, CDR2 LQKENI. CDR3 length: 14 residues. V was cut by 4 bases and J by 2 bases, with 11 bases left in between. CDR3 DNA sequence: TGTGCCAGCTCACTAATACAGGAGAACTATGGCTACACCTTC. Translation: CASSLIQENYGYTF.

V usage is TRBV9 and J usage is TRBJ2-1; 15 nucleotides agree with TRBD2. The CDR3 is 20 amino acids. The junction had 7 bases not matched to a gene; V was cut back by 0 bases and J by 0 bases. Germline V gene sequence: CDR1 SGDLS, CDR2 YYNGEE. CDR3 sequence (DNA): TGTGCCAGCAGCGTAGAGGGACTAGCGGGAGGTTGGGCCTCCTACAATGAGCAGTTCTTC. Translated, it gives CASSVEGLAGGWASYNEQFF.

This chain connects TRBV5-1 to TRBJ1-2, with a possible D match to TRBD1 (6 bases). V lost 1 base, J lost 5 bases, and 9 bases lay in between. Germline V gene sequence: CDR1 SGHRS, CDR2 YFSETQ. The CDR3 is 13 residues long. This CDR3 reads CASSLKGEYGYTF. The DNA of the CDR3 is TGCGCCAGCAGCTTGAAGGGGGAGTATGGCTACACCTTC.

This clone was recorded only once. The rearrangement joins TRBV5-4 to TRBJ2-3, with no clear D. Looked up from germline, CDR1 is SGHNT and CDR2 is YYREEE (reference sequence). V was shortened by 3 bases and J by 1 base, with 6 bases between the two germline ends. CDR3 size: 13 residues. The CDR3: CASSSGGTDTQYF. Written as DNA, the CDR3 is TGTGCCAGCAGCTCAGGTGGCACAGATACGCAGTATTTT.